This T cell receptor (beta chain) was profiled in a study of cytomegalovirus exposure and HLA in healthy donors. Study context: Of all 400 or so donors who were genotyped, roughly 81% belonged to the Caucasian-associated ancestry cluster.

Whole-study findings and limits: What a later analysis reportedly showed was that an Asian-associated ancestry cluster had fewer N-insertions than the approximately 700-donor mean.

The PCR ran on 60 Vbeta and 13 Jbeta primers. The repertoire was sequenced with immunoSEQ multiplex PCR; TCRdb's copy has only in-frame clones and lacks some. The sample yields 200,000 to 250,000 clones, about 83% seen once. As to this clone: Its matching antigen is unknown.

This CDR3 contains 13 residues. Trimming stripped 6 bases from V and 1 base from J, with 7 bases between. Germline loops: CDR1 LNHDA, CDR2 SQIVND (reference sequence). This receptor was identified in a human donor in good health. The sequenced sample consisted of PBMCs. The chain is built from TRBV19 and TRBJ1-5; D remains ambiguous. The CDR3 DNA sequence: TGTGCCAGTAGCACGACAAGCAATCAGCCCCAGCATTTT. It yields the protein CASSTTSNQPQHF. Variable domain in full (rest from reference TRBV19 and TRBJ1-5): DGGITQSPKYLFRKEGQNVTLSCEQNLNHDAMYWYRQDPGQGLRLIYYSQIVNDFQKGDIAEGYSVSREKKESFPLTVTSAQKNPTAFYLCASSTTSNQPQHFGDGTRLSIL.